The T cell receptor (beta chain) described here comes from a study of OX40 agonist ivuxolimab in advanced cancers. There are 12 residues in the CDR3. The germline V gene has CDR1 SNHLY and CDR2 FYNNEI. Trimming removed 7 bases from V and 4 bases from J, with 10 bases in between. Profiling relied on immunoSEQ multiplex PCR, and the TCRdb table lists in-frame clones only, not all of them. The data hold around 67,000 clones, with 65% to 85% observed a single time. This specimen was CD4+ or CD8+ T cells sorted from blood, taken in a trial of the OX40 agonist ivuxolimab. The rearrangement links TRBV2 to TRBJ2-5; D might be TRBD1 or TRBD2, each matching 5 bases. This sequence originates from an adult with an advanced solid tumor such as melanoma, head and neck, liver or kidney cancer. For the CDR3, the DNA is TGTGCCAGCAAGAGGGGCGGAGAGACCCAGTACTTC. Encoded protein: CASKRGGETQYF.